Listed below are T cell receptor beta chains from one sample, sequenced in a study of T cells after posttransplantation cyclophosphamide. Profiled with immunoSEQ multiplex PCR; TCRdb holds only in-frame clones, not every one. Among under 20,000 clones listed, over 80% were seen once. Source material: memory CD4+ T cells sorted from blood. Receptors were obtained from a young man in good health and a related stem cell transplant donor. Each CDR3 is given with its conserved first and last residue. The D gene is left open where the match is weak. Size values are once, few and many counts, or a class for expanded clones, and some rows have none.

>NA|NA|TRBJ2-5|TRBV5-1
TGCGCCAGCAGCTTGGCTCTTCTCCAAGAGACCCAGTACTTC
CASSLALLQETQYF
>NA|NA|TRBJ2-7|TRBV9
TGTGCCAGCAGCGTAGCTCCTCTCGATCCATGGACATTGTTACTCCACGAGCAGTACTTC
CASSVAPLDPWTLLLHEQYF
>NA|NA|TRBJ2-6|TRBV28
TGTGCCAGCAGATCAGGGGCTGGGGCCAACGTCCTGACTTTC
CASRSGAGANVLTF
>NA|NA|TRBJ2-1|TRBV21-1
TGTGCCAGCACCCCCGGGACAGCTTACAATGAGCAGTTCTTC
CASTPGTAYNEQFF
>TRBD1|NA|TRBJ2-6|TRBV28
TGTGCCAGCAGACCGGGACAGGGGATTTTCTCTGGGGCCAACGTCCTGACTTTC
CASRPGQGIFSGANVLTF
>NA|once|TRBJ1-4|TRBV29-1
TGCAGCGCCTTCGATGACACCGCAGTTTTT
CSAFDDTAVF
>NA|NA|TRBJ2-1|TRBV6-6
TGTGCCAGCAGTTTCGACAATGAGCAGTTCTTC
CASSFDNEQFF
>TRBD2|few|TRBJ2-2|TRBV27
TGTGCCAGCAGTGCCGCAGGGAGGGTTGCCGGGGAGCTGTTTTTT
CASSAAGRVAGELFF
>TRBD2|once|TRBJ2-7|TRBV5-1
TGCGCCAGCAGCCGAACAGGACTAGCGGGGGCCGAGACCTACGAGCAGTACTTC
CASSRTGLAGAETYEQYF
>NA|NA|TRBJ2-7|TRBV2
TGTGCCAGCGAACGGGACAAGGTCTACGAGCAGTACTTC
CASERDKVYEQYF
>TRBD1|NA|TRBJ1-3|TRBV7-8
TGTGCCAGCTCCTTAGAGGGGACAGGGATAAACACCATATATTTT
CASSLEGTGINTIYF
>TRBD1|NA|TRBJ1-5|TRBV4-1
TGCGCCAGCAGCCGGCAGGGGGCTAATCAGCCCCAGCATTTT
CASSRQGANQPQHF
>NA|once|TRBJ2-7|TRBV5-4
TGTGCCAGCAGCTTGTTACCCCTTGAGGAGCGGTACTTC
CASSLLPLEERYF
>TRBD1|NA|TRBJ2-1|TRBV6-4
TGTGCCAGCAGTGATACAGGGGGCTCCTACAATGAGCAGTTCTTC
CASSDTGGSYNEQFF
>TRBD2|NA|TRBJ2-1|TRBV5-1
TGCGCCAGCAGCTGGACTAGCTCCTACAATGAGCAGTTCTTC
CASSWTSSYNEQFF
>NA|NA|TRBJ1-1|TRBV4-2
TGTGCCAGCAGCCAAGACCCCGGCAGGGGAGAAGCTTTCTTT
CASSQDPGRGEAFF
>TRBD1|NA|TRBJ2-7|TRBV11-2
TGTGCCAGCAGCTCACTACAGGGGACCCAAACTCCGCAGTACTTC
CASSSLQGTQTPQYF
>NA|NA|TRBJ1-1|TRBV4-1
TGCGCCAGCAGCCTCGGTAGATTAGGGGCCAACACTGAAGCTTTCTTT
CASSLGRLGANTEAFF
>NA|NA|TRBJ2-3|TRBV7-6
TGTGCCAGCAGCAACCTGAGGGGCACAGATACGCAGTATTTT
CASSNLRGTDTQYF
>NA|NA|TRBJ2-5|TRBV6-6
TGTGCCAGCAGTTACGGACTATTGGACCAAGAGACCCAGTACTTC
CASSYGLLDQETQYF
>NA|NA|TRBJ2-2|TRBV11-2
TGTGCCAGCAGCTTACGGGGGAGGAGGATCGGAACCGGGGAGCTGTTTTTT
CASSLRGRRIGTGELFF
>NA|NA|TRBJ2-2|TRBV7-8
TGTGCCAGCAGCCCTTTAACTAGGGTTACCGGGGAGCTGTTTTTT
CASSPLTRVTGELFF
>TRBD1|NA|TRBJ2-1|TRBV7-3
TGTGCCAGCAGTTCGACAGGGAGCTCCTACAATGAGCAGTTCTTC
CASSSTGSSYNEQFF
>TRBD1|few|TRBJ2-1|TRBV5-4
TGTGCCAGCAGCCGCAGGGGGTCCTACAATGAGCAGTTCTTC
CASSRRGSYNEQFF
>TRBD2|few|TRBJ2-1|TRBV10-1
TGCGCCAGCACCCCTAGCGGGGGGGCCGGTTACAATGAGCAGTTCTTC
CASTPSGGAGYNEQFF
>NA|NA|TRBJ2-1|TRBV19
TGTGCCAGTAGTATAGGGCAGAACTCCTACAATGAGCAGTTCTTC
CASSIGQNSYNEQFF
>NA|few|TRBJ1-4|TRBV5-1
TGCGCCAGCAGTCGAGAGGGTGAAAAACTGTTTTTT
CASSREGEKLFF
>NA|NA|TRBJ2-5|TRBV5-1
TGCGCCAGCAGCCCTGGAAGGGGAATAGGAGCGGAGACCCAGTACTTC
CASSPGRGIGAETQYF
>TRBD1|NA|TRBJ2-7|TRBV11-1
TGTGCCAGCAGCTTACGTACCCCAGGGGGCGCCTACGAGCAGTACTTC
CASSLRTPGGAYEQYF
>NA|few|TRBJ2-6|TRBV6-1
TGTGCCAGCAGTGTCTACAGCTACAAGCTCTCTGGGGCCAACGTCCTGACTTTC
CASSVYSYKLSGANVLTF
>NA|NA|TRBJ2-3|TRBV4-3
TGCGCCAGCAGCCAAGATATGGGCAGCACAGATACGCAGTATTTT
CASSQDMGSTDTQYF
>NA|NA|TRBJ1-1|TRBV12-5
TGTGCTAGTGGTTTAGAGAGTGGCACTGAAGCTTTCTTT
CASGLESGTEAFF
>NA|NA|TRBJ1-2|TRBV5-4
TGTGCCAGCAGCTCGAGCCTGACAGCCGGCTATGGCTACACCTTC
CASSSSLTAGYGYTF
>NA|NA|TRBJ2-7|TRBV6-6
TGTGCCAGCAGTTACAGCCAGGCGAGCTCCTACGAGCAGTACTTC
CASSYSQASSYEQYF
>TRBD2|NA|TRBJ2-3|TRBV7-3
TGTGCCAGCAGCCTCGGACTAGCTTGGGGCACAGATACGCAGTATTTT
CASSLGLAWGTDTQYF
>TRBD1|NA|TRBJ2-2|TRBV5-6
TGTGCCAGCAGCTTGAGGGGACAGGGGCTCACCGGGGAGCTGTTTTTT
CASSLRGQGLTGELFF
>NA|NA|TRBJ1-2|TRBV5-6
TGTGCCAGCAGCTTGGCCGGGGGGCAGGGCTACACCTTC
CASSLAGGQGYTF